The 20 T cell receptor beta chains below were found in one sample sequenced in a study of cytomegalovirus exposure and HLA in healthy donors. A multiplex PCR was run with 60 Vbeta primers and 13 Jbeta primers. Clones were read by immunoSEQ multiplex PCR, and TCRdb kept only the in-frame ones, dropping some. Of 150,000 or so clones in the sample, about 8.9% were seen once. Sequencing was performed on PBMCs. These receptor sequences come from a man aged 50-59 years in good health and CMV-seronegative.

This clone has more than one count but fewer than ten. This chain uses TRBV7-2 with TRBJ2-7, with 8 positions matching TRBD1. CDR1 is SGHTA and CDR2 is FQGNSA in the germline V gene. Trimming at V came to 1 base and at J to 4 bases, leaving 9 bases not matched to a gene. The CDR3 loop spans 16 amino acids. In nucleotides, the CDR3 is TGTGCCAGCAGCTTAGATTTCGGGCAGGGGGCTTACGAGCAGTACTTC. Its protein is CASSLDFGQGAYEQYF. The variable domain in full, with the rest retrieved from reference TRBV7-2 and TRBJ2-7, is GAGVSQSPSNKVTEKGKDVELRCDPISGHTALYWYRQSLGQGLEFLIYFQGNSAPDKSGLPSDRFSAERTGGSVSTLTIQRTQQEDSAVYLCASSLDFGQGAYEQYFGPGTRLTVT.

This clone was counted a few times. V gene TRBV29-1 combines with J gene TRBJ1-1; D might be TRBD1 (6 bases). V lost 8 bases, J lost 4 bases, and 14 bases lay in between. Looked up from germline, CDR1 is SQVTM and CDR2 is ANQGSEA. The CDR3 sequence is 12 residues long. Here the CDR3 reads CSTEGGSTEAFF. The CDR3 DNA reads as TGCAGCACCGAGGGGGGGAGCACTGAAGCTTTCTTT. The full variable domain, in which reference TRBV29-1 and TRBJ1-1 provide the parts outside the CDR3, is SAVISQKPSRDICQRGTSLTIQCQVDSQVTMMFWYRQQPGQSLTLIATANQGSEATYESGFVIDKFPISRPNLTFSTLTVSNMSPEDSSIYLCSTEGGSTEAFFGQGTRLTVV.

The chain has TRBV19 and TRBJ1-1; no clear D. CDR3 length equals 15 residues. V lost 5 bases to trimming and J lost 3 bases, with 16 bases between them. Germline V gene lookup returns CDR1 LNHDA and CDR2 SQIVND (reference sequence). This chain's CDR3 is CASSLPLGEDTEAFF. The CDR3 DNA reads TGTGCCAGTAGTCTCCCCTTAGGAGAGGACACTGAAGCTTTCTTT.

This CDR3 is CASSFPDRILYEQYF. CDR3 DNA: TGTGCCAGCAGTTTCCCCGACAGGATCCTCTACGAGCAGTACTTC. This chain connects TRBV27 to TRBJ2-7, with a possible D match to TRBD1 (6 bases). CDR1 and CDR2 from the germline V gene are MNHEY and SMNVEV (reference sequence). The V end was cut by 3 bases, the J end by 3 bases, with 15 bases between. This CDR3 is 15 amino acids long.

V and J are TRBV5-6 and TRBJ1-4; D unclear. Germline values: CDR1 SGHDT, CDR2 YYEEEE. The CDR3 sequence is 17 residues long. Trimming left V 1 base short and J 4 bases short, with 17 bases between. The CDR3 here is CASSLYGFPGDNEKLFF. The DNA of the CDR3 is TGTGCCAGCAGCTTGTATGGTTTTCCGGGAGATAATGAAAAACTGTTTTTT.

V and J are TRBV19 and TRBJ2-3; D unclear. V lost 3 bases, J lost 2 bases, and 9 bases lay in between. CDR3 size: 14 residues. Per the germline V gene, CDR1 is LNHDA and CDR2 is SQIVND (reference sequence). The CDR3 loop is CASSMRQNTDTQYF. CDR3 nucleotide sequence: TGTGCCAGTAGTATGCGGCAGAACACAGATACGCAGTATTTT.

The rearrangement uses TRBV19 and TRBJ1-2; D ambiguous. The V gene lost 0 bases and the J gene lost 6 bases, with 11 bases spanning the gap. Germline CDR1 LNHDA, CDR2 SQIVND (reference sequence). The CDR3 has 14 residues. The CDR3 sequence is CASSIDPRVDGYTF. CDR3 in DNA: TGTGCCAGTAGTATAGATCCCCGGGTGGATGGCTACACCTTC.

This chain connects TRBV5-4 to TRBJ2-7, with TRBD2 matching 12 bases. Germline trimming cut 3 bases from V and 2 bases from J; bases unmatched to any gene: 18. The CDR3 totals 20 residues. CDR1 is SGHNT, CDR2 YYREEE, per germline (reference sequence). In DNA form, the CDR3 reads TGTGCCAGCAGCTCGCAGCTTGGGGCAGGACTAGCGGGATCTACCTACGAGCAGTACTTC. Residues: CASSSQLGAGLAGSTYEQYF. The full variable domain, rest sourced from reference TRBV5-4 and TRBJ2-7, is ETGVTQSPTHLIKTRGQQVTLRCSSQSGHNTVSWYQQALGQGPQFIFQYYREEENGRGNFPPRFSGLQFPNYSSELNVNALELDDSALYLCASSSQLGAGLAGSTYEQYFGPGTRLTVT.

The rearrangement uses TRBV4-1 and TRBJ2-1; the D is unclear. This CDR3 is 16 amino acids long. CDR1 is MGHRA and CDR2 is YSYEKL in the germline V gene. Trimming stripped 0 bases from V and 5 bases from J, with 14 bases between. CDR3 DNA: TGCGCCAGCAGCCAAGAAAGCCCCCCTAGGAACAATGAGCAGTTCTTC. Amino acid sequence: CASSQESPPRNNEQFF.

The V and J genes are TRBV10-3 and TRBJ2-3; 13 bases line up with TRBD2. The CDR3 runs 16 residues. In germline, CDR1 is ENHRY, CDR2 SYGVKD. J was trimmed by 3 bases and V by 11 bases; bases with no gene match: 11. The CDR3 protein is CAAGLAGARGTDTQYF. CDR3 nucleotides: TGTGCCGCAGGACTAGCGGGAGCCCGAGGTACAGATACGCAGTATTTT.

This clone was seen a handful of times. This chain links TRBV5-4 with TRBJ2-7, with TRBD2 matching over 10 bases. Germline V gene data show CDR1 as SGHNT and CDR2 as YYREEE (reference sequence). CDR3 length: 16 residues. The V and J ends lost 4 bases and 4 bases, in that order; junction bases with no gene match: 11. The CDR3 DNA is TGTGCCAGCAGCCCCCCGGGAGCGGGGGGGAGTTACGAGCAGTACTTC. This gives the protein CASSPPGAGGSYEQYF.

The gene calls are TRBV6-5 and TRBJ2-3, with TRBD2 matching 10 bases. Trimming took 3 bases from V and 1 from J; bases not matched to a gene: 1. CDR1 and CDR2 (germline): MNHEY, SVGAGI. This CDR3 is 15 amino acids long. DNA for the CDR3: TGTGCCAGCAGTTATGGGACTAGCGGCACAGATACGCAGTATTTT. It yields the protein CASSYGTSGTDTQYF.

This clone was counted a few times. The gene calls are TRBV27 and TRBJ2-7; tentative D call: TRBD1 (6 bases). Germline loops: CDR1 MNHEY, CDR2 SMNVEV (reference sequence). Deletions cut 6 bases from V and 3 bases from J, with 18 bases between. The CDR3 length is 15 residues. The CDR3 bases are TGTGCCAGCAGGGGGCTGGGGGCAGCTGGCTACGAGCAGTACTTC. It encodes CASRGLGAAGYEQYF.

This clone was detected a few times. The chain carries TRBV6-1 and TRBJ1-5; 9 bases line up with TRBD1. Germline V lookup: CDR1 MNHNS, CDR2 SASEGT. The CDR3 contains 15 residues. Losses at the gene ends were 4 bases for V and 5 bases for J; bases not matched to a gene: 6. The CDR3: CASSARTGVDQPQHF. CDR3 DNA sequence: TGTGCCAGCAGTGCTCGGACAGGGGTGGATCAGCCCCAGCATTTT.

This clone turned up a few times. This sequence joins TRBV2 and TRBJ2-3; a weak D match, TRBD2 (7 bases). This CDR3 region has 14 residues. The V and J ends lost 6 bases and 5 bases respectively, with 15 bases between them. In germline, CDR1 is SNHLY, CDR2 FYNNEI. In DNA form, the CDR3 reads TGTGCCAGCAGCGTCGGGGGGCAAGGAGATACGCAGTATTTT. As protein: CASSVGGQGDTQYF.

The chain couples TRBV28 to TRBJ2-1, with a possible D match to TRBD2 (6 bases). CDR3 length: 15 residues. With 6 bases removed from V and 10 bases from J, the gap between germline ends came to 22 bases. CDR1 and CDR2 from the germline V gene are MDHEN and SYDVKM. CDR3 DNA: TGTGCCAGCAGCCCGAGACGGGAGCTTGTGGACGAGCAGTTCTTC. Translating it yields CASSPRRELVDEQFF.

V and J are TRBV21-1 and TRBJ2-2; the table assigns TRBD2, which was not confirmed against the DNA. TRBV21-1 is assigned pseudogene status. This CDR3 is built from 16 residues. In nucleotides, the CDR3 is TGTGCCAGCAGCATCGGGCGGGAGGGCGACACCGGGGAGCTGTTTTTT. It translates to CASSIGREGDTGELFF.

This clone was detected a few times. V and J are TRBV5-5 and TRBJ1-4; 7 nucleotides agree with TRBD1. J was trimmed by 6 bases and V by 4 bases; bases with no gene match: 6. The CDR3 has 14 amino acids. CDR1 and CDR2 from the germline V gene are SGHKS and YYEKEE (reference sequence). The DNA of the CDR3 is TGTGCCAGCAGCCAGACAGGGAGCGATGAAAAACTGTTTTTT. This translates into CASSQTGSDEKLFF.

This chain uses TRBV2 with TRBJ1-5, with D maybe TRBD1 (5 bases). Germline V gene sequence: CDR1 SNHLY, CDR2 FYNNEI. The ends were cut back, 7 bases at V and 3 bases at J, with 19 bases in the middle. This CDR3 is built from 16 residues. The CDR3 protein is CASTQGPVVNNQPQHF. CDR3 sequence (DNA): TGTGCCAGCACCCAGGGCCCAGTAGTCAACAATCAGCCCCAGCATTTT.

This clone has more than one count but fewer than ten. The chain combines TRBV29-1 with TRBJ2-7, with D possibly matching TRBD1 (6 bases). CDR1 is SQVTM, CDR2 ANQGSEA, per germline. With 5 bases removed from V and 2 bases from J, the gap between germline ends came to 19 bases. The CDR3 spans 15 residues. CDR3 amino acids: CSVRPGQTPTYEQYF. Written as DNA, the CDR3 is TGCAGCGTTCGCCCAGGACAGACCCCAACCTACGAGCAGTACTTC.